A selection of T cell receptor beta chains follows, all from one sample in a study of vaccination and CD4 T cells after COVID-19. What these receptors recognize is not known. TCRdb used MiXCR to reprocess the PCR reads, holding one entry per CDR3 protein. This table holds around 18,000 distinct CDR3 sequences, about half found once. The sequencing here drew on CD4+ T cells from blood, cultured in vitro, taken about 7 months after SARS-CoV-2 vaccination. These TCRs come from a human donor who had recovered from COVID-19. The CDR3 runs from the conserved cysteine through the conserved F or W. The D gene is left open where the match is weak. Part of the rows lack a size; the others show once, few, many or a class for expanded clones.

CDR3,DNA,D,J,size,V
CATSGEPSSYEQYF,TGTGCCACCAGCGGAGAACCTAGCTCCTACGAGCAGTACTTC,.,TRBJ2-7,.,TRBV15
CATSDSYGGGTIYF,TGTGCCACCAGTGATTCTTACGGAGGGGGCACCATATATTTT,.,TRBJ1-3,.,TRBV24-1
CAISSGTGGFGYTF,TGTGCCATCAGTTCTGGGACAGGGGGTTTTGGCTACACCTTC,TRBD1,TRBJ1-2,few,TRBV10-3
CSASSGSRTQYF,TGCAGTGCTAGTTCGGGGAGTAGGACCCAGTACTTC,.,TRBJ2-5,.,TRBV20-1
CASSLDSNQPQHF,TGTGCCAGCAGTTTGGATAGCAATCAGCCCCAGCATTTT,.,TRBJ1-5,.,TRBV6-5
CSARGSTGGGGSEAFF,TGCAGTGCTAGAGGTTCGACAGGGGGCGGAGGAAGTGAAGCTTTCTTT,TRBD1,TRBJ1-1,.,TRBV20-1
CASSYSGGRGNEKLFF,TGTGCCAGCAGTTACTCGGGGGGCCGGGGAAATGAAAAACTGTTTTTT,.,TRBJ1-4,.,TRBV6-5
CAGSFRQGRGETQYF,TGTGCCGGCAGCTTTCGACAGGGGCGAGGGGAGACCCAGTACTTC,TRBD1,TRBJ2-5,.,TRBV6-2/TRBV6-3
CASSFGPATSYEQYF,TGTGCCAGCAGCTTTGGCCCCGCGACATCCTACGAGCAGTACTTC,.,TRBJ2-7,few,TRBV7-2
CSAPDRGKWNTQYF,TGCAGTGCGCCGGACAGGGGGAAATGGAATACGCAGTATTTT,TRBD1,TRBJ2-3,.,TRBV20-1
CASSLSPGTASNQPQHF,TGTGCCAGCAGTTTATCTCCAGGGACAGCCAGCAATCAGCCCCAGCATTTT,TRBD1,TRBJ1-5,.,TRBV28
CASRPTGGINYTF,TGTGCCAGCAGACCCACAGGGGGCATAAACTACACCTTC,TRBD1,TRBJ1-2,few,TRBV6-2/TRBV6-3
CASSLDDRDTEAFF,TGTGCCAGCAGCCTGGACGACAGGGACACTGAAGCTTTCTTT,TRBD1,TRBJ1-1,large,TRBV5-8
CASGTDRDDSTDTQYF,TGTGCCAGCGGAACGGACAGAGACGATAGCACAGATACGCAGTATTTT,.,TRBJ2-3,.,TRBV25-1
CAISESTGRQETQYF,TGTGCCATCAGTGAGTCGACAGGGCGGCAAGAGACCCAGTACTTC,TRBD1,TRBJ2-5,.,TRBV10-3
CATMLLDGTGRNNSPLHF,TGTGCCACCATGCTGTTAGACGGGACAGGCAGGAATAATTCACCCCTCCACTTT,TRBD1,TRBJ1-6,few,TRBV24-1
CASSVGHGYGYTF,TGTGCCAGCAGCGTCGGGCACGGCTATGGCTACACCTTC,.,TRBJ1-2,few,TRBV7-3
CASSFSRQPQHF,TGTGCCAGCAGTTTCTCTCGTCAGCCCCAGCATTTT,.,TRBJ1-5,.,TRBV12-3/TRBV12-4
CASSSVQETQYF,TGTGCCAGCAGCAGTGTACAAGAGACCCAGTACTTC,.,TRBJ2-5,.,TRBV6-1
CSAREYLRESSYNEQFF,TGCAGTGCTAGAGAGTATCTTAGGGAAAGCTCCTACAATGAGCAGTTCTTC,.,TRBJ2-1,.,TRBV20-1
CASSSPEETQYF,TGTGCCAGCAGCTCACCCGAAGAGACCCAGTACTTC,.,TRBJ2-5,.,TRBV5-4
CASSYRAPAYEQYF,TGTGCCAGCAGTTACCGGGCCCCCGCCTACGAGCAGTACTTC,.,TRBJ2-7,few,TRBV6-5
CASSYSIIGLAALLNYEQYF,TGTGCCAGCAGTTACTCGATTATAGGGCTAGCGGCACTTTTGAACTACGAGCAGTACTTC,TRBD2,TRBJ2-7,.,TRBV6-2/TRBV6-3
CASSPGTAQETQYF,TGTGCCAGCAGCCCCGGGACAGCCCAAGAGACCCAGTACTTC,TRBD1,TRBJ2-5,few,TRBV6-2/TRBV6-3
CASSPPNRVGGYTF,TGTGCCAGCTCACCACCGAACAGGGTCGGGGGCTACACCTTC,.,TRBJ1-2,.,TRBV18
CASSNSGSGSYNEQFF,TGTGCCAGCAGTAATAGCGGGAGCGGGTCCTACAATGAGCAGTTCTTC,TRBD2,TRBJ2-1,.,TRBV2
CATSRGGDTSYEQYF,TGTGCCACCAGCAGGGGTGGGGACACCTCCTACGAGCAGTACTTC,.,TRBJ2-7,.,TRBV15
CSVDINQETQYF,TGCAGCGTTGACATAAACCAAGAGACCCAGTACTTC,.,TRBJ2-5,.,TRBV29-1
CSARGAQGRDNEKLFF,TGCAGTGCTAGAGGTGCACAGGGGCGGGATAATGAAAAACTGTTTTTT,TRBD1,TRBJ1-4,.,TRBV20-1
CATAGRTGGRSEQFF,TGTGCCACAGCGGGGCGGACAGGGGGCCGGTCGGAGCAGTTCTTC,TRBD1,TRBJ2-1,.,TRBV27
CASSLVPSRVDIQYF,TGTGCCAGCAGCTTGGTTCCGAGCAGGGTAGACATTCAGTACTTC,.,TRBJ2-4,.,TRBV5-4
CASSFGLAGGENTQYF,TGTGCCAGCAGCTTCGGACTAGCGGGGGGGGAGAATACGCAGTATTTT,TRBD2,TRBJ2-3,.,TRBV7-2
CASSLKGPYEAFF,TGTGCCAGCAGCTTAAAAGGGCCATATGAAGCTTTCTTT,.,TRBJ1-1,.,TRBV7-9
CASRRQGGETQYF,TGTGCCAGCAGACGACAGGGAGGAGAGACCCAGTACTTC,.,TRBJ2-5,.,TRBV27
CSARRTGGEGYTF,TGCAGTGCTAGACGAACAGGGGGAGAGGGCTACACCTTC,TRBD1,TRBJ1-2,.,TRBV20-1
CAARENTGELFF,TGTGCCGCCCGGGAAAACACCGGGGAGCTGTTTTTT,.,TRBJ2-2,.,TRBV6-1
CASSLGQENTIYF,TGTGCCAGCAGCTTAGGTCAGGAAAACACCATATATTTT,.,TRBJ1-3,.,TRBV7-6
CSARGPGIVETQYF,TGCAGTGCTAGAGGTCCGGGAATAGTGGAGACCCAGTACTTC,.,TRBJ2-5,.,TRBV20-1
CASSKPLGGAWVQPQHF,TGTGCCAGCAGTAAACCACTAGGGGGCGCCTGGGTTCAGCCCCAGCATTTT,TRBD1,TRBJ1-5,.,TRBV6-1
CASSLGSLAGVFQETQYF,TGTGCCAGCAGCTTAGGTTCACTAGCGGGGGTCTTCCAAGAGACCCAGTACTTC,TRBD2,TRBJ2-5,.,TRBV11-2
CASSIDRAWGGSSPLHF,TGTGCCAGTAGTATCGACAGGGCTTGGGGAGGGAGTTCACCCCTCCACTTT,TRBD1,TRBJ1-6,few,TRBV19
CASSAAASEKLFF,TGTGCCAGCAGCGCGGCGGCGAGTGAAAAACTGTTTTTT,.,TRBJ1-4,.,TRBV7-2
CASSGPGGGYTF,TGTGCCAGCAGTGGGCCCGGCGGTGGCTACACCTTC,.,TRBJ1-2,few,TRBV2
CASARSRNTEAFF,TGTGCCAGCGCCAGAAGTCGGAACACTGAAGCTTTCTTT,.,TRBJ1-1,.,TRBV6-1
CAIQGRGTPTNYGYTF,TGTGCGATTCAGGGGCGTGGGACACCAACTAACTATGGCTACACCTTC,.,TRBJ1-2,.,TRBV10-3
CASSFTSGSNEQFF,TGTGCCAGCAGCTTTACTAGCGGGAGCAATGAGCAGTTCTTC,TRBD2,TRBJ2-1,few,TRBV7-9
CSAPDSSYEQYF,TGCAGTGCGCCGGACAGTTCCTACGAGCAGTACTTC,.,TRBJ2-7,.,TRBV20-1
CASSLVGTTDTQYF,TGTGCCAGCAGCTTGGTGGGGACGACAGATACGCAGTATTTT,.,TRBJ2-3,.,TRBV7-9
CASRGFGSYEQYF,TGTGCCAGCAGGGGTTTTGGAAGCTACGAGCAGTACTTC,.,TRBJ2-7,.,TRBV2
CSASGGDATDTQYF,TGCAGTGCTAGCGGCGGGGACGCCACAGATACGCAGTATTTT,.,TRBJ2-3,.,TRBV20-1